The 16 T cell receptor beta chains presented below share a single source sample, sequenced in a study of blood T cell repertoires in COVID-19. The data were produced by immunoSEQ multiplex PCR, yet TCRdb's version contains in-frame clones alone and is incomplete. In the table there are about 240,000 clones, approximately 78% of which are singletons. Source material: peripheral blood. The receptor set was obtained from an older woman with active or convalescent COVID-19.

The rearrangement joins TRBV29-1 to TRBJ1-1; D gene uncertain. Trimming took 7 bases from V and 2 from J, leaving 8 bases between them. This CDR3 has 11 amino acids. From germline, CDR1 is SQVTM and CDR2 ANQGSEA. The CDR3 DNA reads TGCAGCGCGACGGTAAACACTGAAGCTTTCTTT. Protein sequence: CSATVNTEAFF.

The chain recombines TRBV6-5 with TRBJ1-5, with 7 bases identical to TRBD1. Looked up from germline, CDR1 is MNHEY and CDR2 is SVGAGI. The CDR3 runs to 13 residues. The junction had 8 bases not matched to a gene; V was cut back by 6 bases and J by 9 bases. As DNA, the CDR3 is TGTGCCAGCAGGGCGGACCGGGACAGGCCCCAGCATTTT. This encodes CASRADRDRPQHF.

Only a few counts were recorded for this clone. The chain links TRBV19 to TRBJ1-1; D gene unclear. The length of the CDR3 is 14 residues. CDR1 is LNHDA, CDR2 SQIVND, per germline (reference sequence). The ends were cut back, 6 bases at V and 4 bases at J, with 15 bases in the middle. The CDR3 DNA follows: TGTGCCAGTAGCCGGGGAGGGATTGGCACTGAAGCTTTCTTT. This sequence encodes CASSRGGIGTEAFF.

This clone showed up just a few times. The rearrangement uses TRBV5-1 and TRBJ1-6; D is possibly TRBD1 (6 bases). CDR1 is SGHRS and CDR2 is YFSETQ in the germline V gene. V lost 0 bases, J lost 10 bases, and 11 bases lay in between. The CDR3 loop spans 14 amino acids. In DNA form, the CDR3 reads TGCGCCAGCAGCTTGGCTTCAGGGGTCTCACCCCTCCACTTT. It translates to CASSLASGVSPLHF. The variable domain in full, completed from reference TRBV5-1 and TRBJ1-6, reads KAGVTQTPRYLIKTRGQQVTLSCSPISGHRSVSWYQQTPGQGLQFLFEYFSETQRNKGNFPGRFSGRQFSNSRSEMNVSTLELGDSALYLCASSLASGVSPLHFGNGTRLTVT.

The V gene is TRBV27, the J gene TRBJ2-3; D is uncertain. V was trimmed by 2 bases and J by 1 base, leaving 22 bases between them. In germline, CDR1 is MNHEY, CDR2 SMNVEV (reference sequence). The length of the CDR3 is 19 residues. CDR3 sequence: CASSLVRIPSPPGTDTQYF. DNA for the CDR3: TGTGCCAGCAGTTTAGTCAGGATACCTTCACCTCCCGGCACAGATACGCAGTATTTT.

V and J are TRBV4-2 and TRBJ2-7, with 9 bases aligning to TRBD1. With 1 base clipped from V and 5 bases from J, the junction kept 3 bases outside the gene matches. In germline, CDR1 is LGHNA, CDR2 YNFKEQ. The CDR3 spans 14 residues. The CDR3 DNA reads TGTGCCAGCAGCCAAGGACAGGGGGTCAACGAGCAGTACTTC. It codes for CASSQGQGVNEQYF.

The chain uses TRBV22-1 and TRBJ1-1; the DNA was not used to check the table's D call, TRBD1. TRBV22-1 is noted as a pseudogene. There are 15 residues in the CDR3. CDR3 bases: TGTCCTGGGAGCGCACTTGGACAGGGTGAAACTGAAGCTTTCTTT. Amino acids: CPGSALGQGETEAFF.

Only one count was recorded for this clone. The V gene is TRBV7-2, the J gene TRBJ2-7; 8 bases map to TRBD2. The J segment lost 3 bases and the V segment lost 3 bases, leaving 7 bases of the junction unmatched. The CDR3 contains 15 residues. Germline V gives CDR1 SGHTA, CDR2 FQGNSA. The CDR3 DNA sequence: TGTGCCAGCAGCTTGGTAACTAGCGGATTCTACGAGCAGTACTTC. This gives the protein CASSLVTSGFYEQYF.

This chain links TRBV2 with TRBJ1-6; D ambiguous. V was cut by 2 bases and J by 11 bases, with 7 bases left in between. Per germline, CDR1 SNHLY and CDR2 FYNNEI. The CDR3 covers 12 residues. The CDR3 nucleotides read TGTGCCAGCAGTGAACCCCCTGCACCCCTCCACTTT. Residues: CASSEPPAPLHF.

The CDR3 sequence: CAWTVYSGNTIYF. The CDR3 nucleotides are TGTGCCTGGACGGTGTACTCTGGAAACACCATATATTTT. The chain couples TRBV30 to TRBJ1-3; D not resolved. Germline-derived CDR1 and CDR2 are GTSNPN and SVGIG (reference sequence). CDR3 length: 13 amino acids. Deletions cut 4 bases from V and 0 bases from J, with 7 bases between.

This chain connects TRBV6-5 to TRBJ1-5; perhaps TRBD1 as D (6 bases). The germline CDR1 and CDR2 sequences are MNHEY and SVGAGI. The V end was cut by 7 bases, the J end by 1 base, with 14 bases between. The CDR3 is made up of 15 amino acids. CDR3 coding DNA: TGTGCCAGCACCCCCGTGAGGGGGAGCAATCAGCCCCAGCATTTT. Its protein is CASTPVRGSNQPQHF.

This clone was seen only once. The CDR3 DNA reads TGCGCCAGCAGCTTGGGGCCGACATCGTCCGCTGAAGCTTTCTTT. It is translated as CASSLGPTSSAEAFF. V gene TRBV5-1 combines with J gene TRBJ1-1; D remains unclear. The germline gives CDR1 SGHRS, CDR2 YFSETQ. This CDR3 comprises 15 residues. Between the trimmed V and J ends, which lost 0 bases and 6 bases, there was a span of 15 bases.

The chain combines TRBV5-5 with TRBJ1-3; perhaps TRBD1 as D (6 bases). In germline, CDR1 is SGHKS, CDR2 YYEKEE (reference sequence). This CDR3 comprises 16 residues. V lost 1 base and J lost 3, with 14 bases in between. CDR3 loop: CASSLLGRGYGNTIYF. In DNA, the CDR3 is TGTGCCAGCAGCTTGTTGGGCAGGGGTTATGGAAACACCATATATTTT. Full variable domain (outside the CDR3, taken from reference TRBV5-5 and TRBJ1-3): DAGVTQSPTHLIKTRGQQVTLRCSPISGHKSVSWYQQVLGQGPQFIFQYYEKEERGRGNFPDRFSARQFPNYSSELNVNALLLGDSALYLCASSLLGRGYGNTIYFGEGSWLTVV.

The CDR3, as DNA: TGTGCCAGTAGTGGACTAGCTTCCTACAATGAGCAGTTCTTC. It codes for CASSGLASYNEQFF. The J gene is TRBJ2-1, the V gene TRBV19, with 8 bases fitting TRBD2. The CDR3 runs 14 residues. In germline, CDR1 is LNHDA, CDR2 SQIVND (reference sequence). Trimming removed 5 bases from V and 1 base from J; junction bases left unmatched: 1.

This chain uses TRBV7-7 with TRBJ2-3; 12 positions agree with TRBD2. This CDR3 has 17 amino acids. V was pared by 2 bases and J by 4 bases, with 7 bases of the junction left unmatched. Germline CDR1 reads SSHAT; CDR2 reads FNYEAQ (reference sequence). The CDR3 DNA reads as TGTGCCAGCAGCTTATCCCTAGCGGGGGGGCCCTCAGATACGCAGTATTTT. Translated, it gives CASSLSLAGGPSDTQYF.

The rearrangement links TRBV2 to TRBJ1-3; D gene uncertain. V was pared by 0 bases and J by 0 bases, with 6 bases between. Germline CDR1 SNHLY, CDR2 FYNNEI. The CDR3 sequence is 15 residues long. CDR3 bases: TGTGCCAGCAGTGAAGCGCCAGACTCTGGAAACACCATATATTTT. Residues: CASSEAPDSGNTIYF.